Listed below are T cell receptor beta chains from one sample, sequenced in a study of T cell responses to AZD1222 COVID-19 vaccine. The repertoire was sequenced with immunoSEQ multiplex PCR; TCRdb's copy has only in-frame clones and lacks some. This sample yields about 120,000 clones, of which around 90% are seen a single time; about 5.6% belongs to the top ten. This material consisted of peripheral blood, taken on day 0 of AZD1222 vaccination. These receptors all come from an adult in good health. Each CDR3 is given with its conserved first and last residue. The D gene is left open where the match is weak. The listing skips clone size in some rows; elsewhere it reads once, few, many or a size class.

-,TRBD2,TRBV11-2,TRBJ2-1,CASRVTGTSDYNEQFF,TGTGCCAGCAGAGTAACCGGGACTAGCGACTACAATGAGCAGTTCTTC
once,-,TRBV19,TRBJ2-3,CASSTRRGSTGDTQYF,TGTGCCAGTAGTACTCGAAGGGGAAGTACGGGGGATACGCAGTATTTT
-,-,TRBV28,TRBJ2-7,CASSPLAHEQYF,TGTGCCAGCAGCCCCCTAGCCCACGAGCAGTACTTC
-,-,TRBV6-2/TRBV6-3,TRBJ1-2,CASSYPRDNYGYTF,TGTGCCAGCAGTTACCCCAGGGATAACTATGGCTACACCTTC
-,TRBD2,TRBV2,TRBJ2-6,CASSESGGGASGANVLTF,TGTGCCAGCAGTGAAAGTGGCGGGGGGGCCTCTGGGGCCAACGTCCTGACTTTC
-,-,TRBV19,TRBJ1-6,CASSTRGGKSPLHF,TGTGCCAGTAGTACCAGAGGGGGGAAATCACCCCTCCACTTT
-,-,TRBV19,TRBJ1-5,CASSMDWRGSPQHF,TGTGCCAGTAGTATGGACTGGAGAGGGTCGCCCCAGCATTTT
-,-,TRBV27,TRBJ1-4,CASSDIRRPEKLFF,TGTGCCAGCAGTGATATCCGACGGCCTGAAAAACTGTTTTTT
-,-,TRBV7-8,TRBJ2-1,CASSLRSPGEHNEQFF,TGTGCCAGCAGCTTAAGGTCCCCCGGGGAGCACAATGAGCAGTTCTTC
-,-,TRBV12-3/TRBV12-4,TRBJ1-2,CASSPVDSGYTF,TGTGCCAGCAGCCCAGTGGACAGTGGCTACACCTTC
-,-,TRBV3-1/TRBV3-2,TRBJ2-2,CASRRVGAVGELFF,TGTGCCAGCAGACGGGTAGGGGCCGTCGGGGAGCTGTTTTTT
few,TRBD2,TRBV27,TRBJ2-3,CASSPRLAGEPTDTQYF,TGTGCCAGCAGCCCCCGACTAGCGGGAGAGCCCACAGATACGCAGTATTTT
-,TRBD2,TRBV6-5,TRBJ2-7,CASTSGTSVYEQYF,TGTGCCAGCACCTCCGGGACTAGCGTCTACGAGCAGTACTTC
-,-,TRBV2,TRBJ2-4,CASKILSVQYF,TGTGCCAGCAAGATCTTAAGCGTTCAGTACTTC
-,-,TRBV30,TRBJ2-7,CAWSVGGYSYEQYF,TGTGCCTGGAGTGTGGGCGGTTACTCCTACGAGCAGTACTTC
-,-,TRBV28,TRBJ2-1,CASNLYNEQFF,TGTGCCAGCAACCTTTACAATGAGCAGTTCTTC
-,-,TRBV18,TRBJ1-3,CASSPPSSGGGTSGNTIYF,TGTGCCAGCTCACCTCCGTCGTCCGGTGGAGGAACCTCTGGAAACACCATATATTTT
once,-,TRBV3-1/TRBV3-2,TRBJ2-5,CASSPPPEYETQYF,TGTGCCAGCAGCCCACCCCCCGAATACGAGACCCAGTACTTC
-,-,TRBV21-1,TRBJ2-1,CASSKGLAGGRNEQFF,TGTGCCAGCAGCAAAGGGTTGGCGGGGGGAAGGAATGAGCAGTTCTTC
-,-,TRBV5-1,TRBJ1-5,CASSFGRDQPQHF,TGCGCCAGCAGCTTCGGCAGGGATCAGCCCCAGCATTTT
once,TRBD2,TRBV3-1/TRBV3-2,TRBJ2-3,CASSEKEPSGVDTQYF,TGTGCCAGCAGCGAGAAGGAGCCTAGCGGGGTTGATACGCAGTATTTT
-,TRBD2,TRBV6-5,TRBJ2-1,CASSFSGAYNEQFF,TGTGCCAGCAGTTTCAGCGGGGCCTACAATGAGCAGTTCTTC
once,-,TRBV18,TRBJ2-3,CASSALAGSTDTQYF,TGTGCCAGCTCAGCTCTCGCGGGGAGCACAGATACGCAGTATTTT
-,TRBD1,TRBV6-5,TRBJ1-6,CASRQGAQNSPLHF,TGTGCCAGCAGACAGGGGGCTCAGAATTCACCCCTCCACTTT
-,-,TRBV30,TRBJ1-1,CAWKGESKVTEAFF,TGTGCCTGGAAGGGGGAATCGAAAGTGACTGAAGCTTTCTTT
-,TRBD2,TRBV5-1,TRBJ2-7,CASSAGLAPEEQYF,TGCGCCAGCAGCGCGGGACTAGCGCCGGAGGAGCAGTACTTC
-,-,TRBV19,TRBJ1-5,CASSIAAVYSNQPQHF,TGTGCCAGTAGTATAGCGGCAGTTTATAGCAATCAGCCCCAGCATTTT
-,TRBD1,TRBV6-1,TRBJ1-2,CASSENRGLGYTF,TGTGCCAGCAGTGAGAACAGGGGACTTGGCTACACCTTC
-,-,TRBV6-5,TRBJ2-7,CASRVLEGEYEQYF,TGTGCCAGCAGGGTCCTGGAGGGAGAATACGAGCAGTACTTC
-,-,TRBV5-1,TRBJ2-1,CASSLVDEQFF,TGCGCCAGCAGCCTAGTGGATGAGCAGTTCTTC
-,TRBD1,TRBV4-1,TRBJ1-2,CASRQPTGRGYGYTF,TGCGCCAGCAGGCAACCGACAGGGAGGGGGTATGGCTACACCTTC
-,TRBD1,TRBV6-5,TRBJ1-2,CASSRAGTGAYGYTF,TGTGCCAGCAGCCGTGCCGGGACAGGGGCGTATGGCTACACCTTC
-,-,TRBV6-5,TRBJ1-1,CASSYRGERTEAFF,TGTGCCAGCAGTTATAGGGGAGAAAGGACTGAAGCTTTCTTT
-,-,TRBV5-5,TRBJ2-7,CASSLGQSYEQYF,TGTGCCAGCAGCTTGGGTCAATCCTACGAGCAGTACTTC
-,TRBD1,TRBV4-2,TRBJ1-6,CASSLTGTGGSNSPLHF,TGTGCCAGCAGCCTGACCGGGACAGGGGGCAGTAATTCACCCCTCCACTTT
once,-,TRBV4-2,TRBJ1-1,CASSQETGFGAFF,TGTGCCAGCAGCCAAGAGACAGGTTTTGGGGCTTTCTTT
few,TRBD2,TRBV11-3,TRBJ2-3,CASSLGLANTDTQYF,TGTGCCAGCAGCTTGGGACTAGCCAACACAGATACGCAGTATTTT
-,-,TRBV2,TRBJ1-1,CASNRQVGLMNTEAFF,TGTGCCAGCAACAGACAGGTCGGACTAATGAACACTGAAGCTTTCTTT
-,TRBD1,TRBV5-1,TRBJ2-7,CASSPQGVSYEQYF,TGCGCCAGCAGCCCCCAGGGGGTCTCCTACGAGCAGTACTTC
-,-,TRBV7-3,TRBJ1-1,CASSKQENTEAFF,TGTGCCAGCAGCAAACAGGAGAACACTGAAGCTTTCTTT
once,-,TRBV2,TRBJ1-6,CASSAGQSALHF,TGTGCCAGCAGTGCCGGGCAATCAGCCCTCCACTTT
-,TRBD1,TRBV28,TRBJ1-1,CASSLMGQGAVNTEAFF,TGTGCCAGCAGCCTAATGGGACAGGGGGCCGTGAACACTGAAGCTTTCTTT
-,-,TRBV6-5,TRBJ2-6,CASTTGLSGANVLTF,TGTGCCAGCACGACGGGGCTCTCTGGGGCCAACGTCCTGACTTTC
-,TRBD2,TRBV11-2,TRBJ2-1,CASSLVSGRGYNEQFF,TGTGCCAGCAGCTTAGTCAGCGGGAGGGGCTACAATGAGCAGTTCTTC
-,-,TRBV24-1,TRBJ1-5,CATSAGNQPQHF,TGTGCCACCAGTGCGGGCAATCAGCCCCAGCATTTT
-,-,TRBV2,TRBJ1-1,CASIDRGAEAFF,TGTGCCAGCATCGACCGGGGTGCTGAAGCTTTCTTT
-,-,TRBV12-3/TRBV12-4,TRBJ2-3,CASSLRSTDTQYF,TGTGCCAGCAGTTTAAGGAGCACAGATACGCAGTATTTT
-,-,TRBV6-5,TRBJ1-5,CASSWRNQPQHF,TGTGCCAGCAGTTGGCGCAATCAGCCCCAGCATTTT